The 21 T cell receptor beta chains presented below share a single source sample, sequenced in a study of Graves' ophthalmopathy and Graves' hyperthyroidism. Amplification of TCR beta CDR3 regions used RNA transcripts. RT-PCR with HTBI primers came first, then second-round multiplex PCR. TCRdb processed the multiplex PCR reads anew with MiXCR; each CDR3 protein has one entry. The sample shows 620,000 or so distinct CDR3 sequences, 22% of them seen only once. Specimen: peripheral blood. The origin of the receptors is a woman under 30 with stable Graves' hyperthyroidism. Some clones in this sample may be carry-over from other donors' samples.

This clonotype was counted only a few times. The chain employs TRBV5-1 and TRBJ2-2; TRBD2 matches at 14 bases. The germline V gene encodes CDR1 SGHRS and CDR2 YFSETQ. The CDR3 contains 17 residues. Trimming removed 7 bases from V and 3 bases from J; junction bases left unmatched: 8. The CDR3 protein is CASRKGLAGGYTGELFF. In DNA, the CDR3 is TGCGCCAGCCGAAAAGGACTAGCGGGGGGTTACACCGGGGAGCTGTTTTTT.

The table lists this clonotype with a few counts. The genes are TRBV11-1 and TRBJ1-1; no definite D call. The V end lost 5 bases, the J end lost 1 base, and 23 bases lay between the germline ends. Germline V gives CDR1 SGHAT, CDR2 FQDESV (reference sequence). The CDR3 extends over 18 amino acids. The CDR3 DNA sequence: TGTGCCAGCAGCCCGTGGAGGGCGTCGCCTGGTGAGAACACTGAAGCTTTCTTT. This sequence encodes CASSPWRASPGENTEAFF.

This clonotype was found a few times. This rearrangement joins TRBV28 to TRBJ1-2, with D possibly TRBD1 on 6 matching bases. The CDR3 covers 12 residues. The V end was cut by 6 bases, the J end by 9 bases, with 14 bases between. Germline V gives CDR1 MDHEN, CDR2 SYDVKM. The CDR3 sequence is CASRGHPARYTF. In nucleotides, the CDR3 is TGTGCCAGCAGGGGACACCCAGCACGCTACACCTTC.

This clonotype was counted many times. The chain links TRBV7-8 to TRBJ2-5; TRBD1 agrees at 8 bases. The CDR3 covers 14 residues. The germline V gene has CDR1 SGHVS and CDR2 FQNEAQ. After removal of 5 bases from V and 2 bases from J, the junction contained 4 bases not matched to a gene. CDR3 coding DNA: TGTGCCAGCAGCAAGGACAGGGAACAAGAGACCCAGTACTTC. The encoded protein is CASSKDREQETQYF.

This clonotype was recorded many times. V gene TRBV12-3 or TRBV12-4 combines with J gene TRBJ1-1; D is undetermined. The CDR3 length is 15 residues. V lost 5 bases and J lost 0, with 13 bases in between. CDR3 sequence: CASSPDSGMNTEAFF. Written as DNA, the CDR3 is TGTGCCAGCAGTCCCGACTCGGGGATGAACACTGAAGCTTTCTTT.

The V gene is TRBV7-9, the J gene TRBJ2-7; 10 bases map to TRBD2. V shed 6 bases, J shed 1 base, and the junction held 6 bases outside the gene matches. The CDR3 is made up of 15 amino acids. CDR1 is SEHNR and CDR2 is FQNEAQ in the germline V gene (reference sequence). DNA of the CDR3: TGTGCCAGCAGGCCTACTAGCGGGACTTCCTACGAGCAGTACTTC. It is translated as CASRPTSGTSYEQYF.

This clonotype turned up a few times. This chain uses TRBV18 with TRBJ1-2; D is perhaps TRBD1 (5 bases). The CDR3 consists of 14 residues. CDR1 is KGHSH and CDR2 is LQKENI in the germline V gene. The V end lost 4 bases, the J end lost 1 base, and 10 bases lay between the germline ends. The CDR3 nucleotides are TGTGCCAGCTCACGAGGGGCAGTTAACTATGGCTACACCTTC. This translates into CASSRGAVNYGYTF.

This clonotype has only one observation. This chain joins TRBV29-1 and TRBJ1-1; 10 bases line up with TRBD1. CDR3 size: 13 residues. Trimming took 7 bases from V and 1 from J; bases not matched to a gene: 3. Germline V gives CDR1 SQVTM, CDR2 ANQGSEA. The CDR3: CSAWTGGNTEAFF. The CDR3 nucleotides are TGCAGCGCTTGGACAGGGGGGAACACTGAAGCTTTCTTT. Combining the CDR3 with reference TRBV29-1 and TRBJ1-1 gives the whole variable domain SAVISQKPSRDICQRGTSLTIQCQVDSQVTMMFWYRQQPGQSLTLIATANQGSEATYESGFVIDKFPISRPNLTFSTLTVSNMSPEDSSIYLCSAWTGGNTEAFFGQGTRLTVV.

This clonotype has a count of ten or more. The chain couples TRBV28 to TRBJ2-7; D possibly uses TRBD1 or TRBD2 (6 bases each). Between the trimmed V and J ends, which lost 3 bases and 2 bases, there was a span of 20 bases. Germline CDR1 and CDR2: MDHEN and SYDVKM. This CDR3 contains 17 residues. The CDR3 DNA reads as TGTGCCAGCAGTTTCCCGCCGGGTTCGGGGGCCACCTACGAGCAGTACTTC. Protein: CASSFPPGSGATYEQYF.

The chain carries TRBV6-5 and TRBJ2-2; 10 bases match TRBD2. This CDR3 contains 16 residues. In germline, CDR1 is MNHEY, CDR2 SVGAGI. With 0 bases clipped from V and 9 bases from J, the junction kept 7 bases outside the gene matches. CDR3 region: CASSYSSGRAWRELFF. In DNA, the CDR3 is TGTGCCAGCAGTTACTCGAGCGGGAGGGCCTGGAGGGAGCTGTTTTTT.

This clonotype was observed at least ten times. V and J are TRBV7-2 and TRBJ2-7, with D hard to call. Trimming took off 0 bases at V and 6 bases at J, with 15 bases between the two ends. From germline, CDR1 is SGHTA and CDR2 FQGNSA. The CDR3 totals 15 residues. CDR3 sequence reads: CASSLATGQASEQYF. DNA of the CDR3: TGTGCCAGCAGCTTAGCAACCGGGCAAGCAAGCGAGCAGTACTTC.

Many counts were recorded for this clonotype. The rearrangement uses TRBV13 and TRBJ2-7; a weak D match, TRBD1 (5 bases). V was pared by 5 bases and J by 5 bases, with 10 bases between. The CDR3 runs 12 residues. The germline V gene encodes CDR1 PRHDT and CDR2 FYEKMQ (reference sequence). CDR3 sequence reads: CASSMTVDEQYF. The CDR3 DNA is TGTGCCAGCAGCATGACAGTGGACGAGCAGTACTTC.

The chain recombines TRBV19 with TRBJ1-6; 8 bases align to TRBD1. Germline V gene data show CDR1 as LNHDA and CDR2 as SQIVND (reference sequence). The V and J ends lost 5 bases and 12 bases, in that order; junction bases with no gene match: 12. The CDR3 totals 15 residues. The CDR3 loop reads CASSHGTGVFEPLHF. The CDR3 DNA is TGTGCCAGTAGTCACGGGACAGGTGTCTTCGAACCCCTCCACTTT.

Ten or more counts support this clonotype. V is TRBV29-1 and J is TRBJ1-1; TRBD1 matches at 7 bases. The CDR3 contains 14 residues. Germline V CDR1 and CDR2: SQVTM, ANQGSEA. Trimming took 5 bases from V and 2 from J; bases not matched to a gene: 8. As DNA, the CDR3 is TGCAGCGTTTCCAGGACAGGAGTAAACACTGAAGCTTTCTTT. It is translated as CSVSRTGVNTEAFF.

This clonotype has at least ten counts. The chain is built from TRBV7-2 and TRBJ1-5; D is undetermined. CDR1 and CDR2 from the germline V gene are SGHTA and FQGNSA. The V gene lost 6 bases and the J gene lost 4 bases, with 7 bases spanning the gap. The length of the CDR3 is 12 residues. CDR3 residues: CASSSPNQPQHF. The CDR3 nucleotides are TGTGCCAGCAGTTCCCCGAATCAGCCCCAGCATTTT.

The table lists this clonotype with many counts. V gene TRBV6-5 combines with J gene TRBJ2-7, with D possibly TRBD1 on 7 matching bases. This CDR3 has 15 residues. Looked up from germline, CDR1 is MNHEY and CDR2 is SVGAGI. Trimming took 2 bases from V and 9 from J, leaving 20 bases between them. The CDR3 DNA follows: TGTGCCAGCAGTTACGAGACAGGGACTCTCCTGGGGCAGTACTTC. Translation gives CASSYETGTLLGQYF.

A few counts support this clonotype. V is TRBV30 and J is TRBJ2-5; D may be TRBD1 (5 bases). The V gene's germline CDR1 is GTSNPN and CDR2 SVGIG (reference sequence). This CDR3 region has 12 residues. The CDR3 nucleotides read TGTGCTGGAGCCAGGGCCCAAGAGACCCAGTACTTC. Translation: CAGARAQETQYF.

The table lists this clonotype with a few counts. A much larger clone is a single base away; this may be a read error. The J gene is TRBJ1-3, the V gene TRBV12-3 or TRBV12-4; TRBD1 matches 8 bases. This CDR3 spans 16 amino acids. The CDR3 region is CASSLQGAVSGNTICF. The CDR3 DNA is TGTGCCAGCAGTTTACAGGGGGCGGTTTCTGGAAACACCATATGTTTT.

This clonotype has just a few counts. The rearrangement links TRBV20-1 to TRBJ1-1, with D uncertain. Deletions cut 5 bases from V and 4 bases from J, with 5 bases between. The germline CDR1 and CDR2 sequences are DFQATT and SNEGSKA (reference sequence). CDR3 length: 10 amino acids. The CDR3 region is CSAEGTEAFF. The CDR3 bases are TGCAGTGCTGAGGGCACTGAAGCTTTCTTT.

Points on this clonotype: A read error is possible here, since a much larger clone lies one base away. The rearrangement uses TRBV12-3 or TRBV12-4 and TRBJ2-2, with D perhaps TRBD1 (6 bases). Trimming left V 4 bases short and J 7 bases short, with 7 bases between. This CDR3 is built from 12 residues. CDR3 protein: CASSSGVGELFF. As DNA, the CDR3 is TGTGCCAGCAGTTCAGGGGTCGGGGAGCTGTTTTTT.

There are many counts of this clonotype. The chain links TRBV28 to TRBJ1-1; perhaps TRBD1 as D (6 bases). The V end lost 5 bases, the J end lost 0 bases, and 13 bases lay between the germline ends. Germline CDR1 MDHEN, CDR2 SYDVKM. This CDR3 is 15 amino acids long. CDR3 sequence: CASSPWTEMNTEAFF. The CDR3 DNA reads as TGTGCCAGCAGTCCCTGGACAGAGATGAACACTGAAGCTTTCTTT. Variable domain in full (rest from reference TRBV28 and TRBJ1-1): DVKVTQSSRYLVKRTGEKVFLECVQDMDHENMFWYRQDPGLGLRLIYFSYDVKMKEKGDIPEGYSVSREKKERFSLILESASTNQTSMYLCASSPWTEMNTEAFFGQGTRLTVV.